A single sample is the source of the 13 T cell receptor beta chains below, sequenced in a study of T cells expressing NK-cell markers. TCRdb reprocessed the 5' RACE reads and stores each CDR3 protein as one record, lacking DNA. Its table lists 130,000 to 150,000 distinct CDR3 sequences. What was sequenced was blood T cells: a sorted CD56 or NKG2C T cell subset, CD4+ or CD8+ T cells, or bulk PBMC T cells (not recorded which). All receptors come from a man aged 18 to 30 in good health.

This chain links TRBV20-1 with TRBJ2-7; lacking DNA, the TRBD2 call made by TCRdb goes unchecked. The CDR3 runs 14 residues. Germline V gives CDR1 DFQATT, CDR2 SNEGSKA (reference sequence). The CDR3 is CSAKTSGFSYEQYF.

V usage is TRBV29-1 and J usage is TRBJ2-5; TCRdb picks TRBD1, but there is no DNA to check that call. Germline V gives CDR1 SQVTM, CDR2 ANQGSEA. The CDR3 has 14 residues. The CDR3 is CSVAGTGIAETQYF.

CDR3 protein: CASSRTSGIPETQYF. The chain combines TRBV2 with TRBJ2-5; the TCRdb D gene call, TRBD2, has no DNA to confirm it. Germline CDR1 SNHLY, CDR2 FYNNEI. CDR3 size: 15 residues.

The V gene is TRBV7-9, the J gene TRBJ2-3; the TCRdb call, TRBD2, lacks DNA for checking. The CDR3 has 17 amino acids. Per germline, CDR1 SEHNR and CDR2 FQNEAQ (reference sequence). This chain's CDR3 is CASSPKVAGGRTDTQYF. The full variable domain, completed using reference TRBV7-9 and TRBJ2-3, is DTGVSQNPRHKITKRGQNVTFRCDPISEHNRLYWYRQTLGQGPEFLTYFQNEAQLEKSRLLSDRFSAERPKGSFSTLEIQRTEQGDSAMYLCASSPKVAGGRTDTQYFGPGTRLTVL.

CDR3 sequence: CASSADYFGTGELFF. The chain carries TRBV5-5 and TRBJ2-2. CDR3 length: 15 residues. Germline V gene lookup returns CDR1 SGHKS and CDR2 YYEKEE (reference sequence).

The CDR3 region is CSVKSQTNYGYTF. The chain is built from TRBV29-1 and TRBJ1-2. Germline V gene lookup returns CDR1 SQVTM and CDR2 ANQGSEA. The CDR3 runs 13 residues. Filled out from reference TRBV29-1 and TRBJ1-2, the complete variable domain reads SAVISQKPSRDICQRGTSLTIQCQVDSQVTMMFWYRQQPGQSLTLIATANQGSEATYESGFVIDKFPISRPNLTFSTLTVSNMSPEDSSIYLCSVKSQTNYGYTFGSGTRLTVV.

V and J are TRBV27 and TRBJ1-2. The length of the CDR3 is 12 residues. Germline CDR1 is MNHEY and CDR2 is SMNVEV (reference sequence). The CDR3 reads CASSLYGSGYTF.

This chain connects TRBV9 to TRBJ2-1; the D gene TCRdb calls, TRBD1, cannot be checked with no DNA. CDR3 length: 16 residues. In germline, CDR1 is SGDLS, CDR2 YYNGEE. The CDR3: CASSVEDRDSYNEQFF.

This rearrangement joins TRBV27 to TRBJ1-5; the D call of TRBD1 rests on TCRdb alone, since no DNA is present to check it. CDR3 length: 16 amino acids. Per germline, CDR1 MNHEY and CDR2 SMNVEV (reference sequence). The CDR3 sequence is CASSLNPTGRSQPQHF.

The V gene is TRBV6-5, the J gene TRBJ2-7; the D call from TCRdb, TRBD2, cannot be confirmed without DNA. Germline V gives CDR1 MNHEY, CDR2 SVGAGI. This CDR3 region has 18 residues. CDR3 residues: CASSYSTRAGGSSYEQYF.

The rearrangement links TRBV28 to TRBJ2-7; TCRdb outputs TRBD1, but without DNA this stays unchecked. CDR1 MDHEN and CDR2 SYDVKM come from the germline V gene. The length of the CDR3 is 15 residues. The CDR3 is CASSPPGGPSYEQYF.

V usage is TRBV12-3 or TRBV12-4 and J usage is TRBJ2-4; the D call from TCRdb, TRBD1, cannot be confirmed without DNA. CDR3 length equals 16 residues. The CDR3 is CASSFAGGSAKNIQYF.

The chain uses TRBV5-1 and TRBJ2-3; the D call of TRBD2 rests on TCRdb alone, since no DNA is present to check it. The CDR3 runs 14 residues. CDR1 and CDR2 (germline): SGHRS, YFSETQ. CDR3 sequence: CASSQAGGYDTQYF.